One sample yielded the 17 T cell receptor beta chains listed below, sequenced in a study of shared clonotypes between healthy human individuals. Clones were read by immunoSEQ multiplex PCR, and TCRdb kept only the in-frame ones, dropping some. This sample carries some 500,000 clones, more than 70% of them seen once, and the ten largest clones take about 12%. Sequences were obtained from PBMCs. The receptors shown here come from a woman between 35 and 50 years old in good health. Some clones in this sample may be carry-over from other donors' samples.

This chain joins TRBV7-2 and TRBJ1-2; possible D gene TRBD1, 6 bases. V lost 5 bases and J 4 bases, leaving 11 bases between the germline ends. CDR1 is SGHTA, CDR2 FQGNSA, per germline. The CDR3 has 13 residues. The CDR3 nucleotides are TGTGCCAGCAGCAAGGGGACAAGCTATGGCTACACCTTC. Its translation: CASSKGTSYGYTF.

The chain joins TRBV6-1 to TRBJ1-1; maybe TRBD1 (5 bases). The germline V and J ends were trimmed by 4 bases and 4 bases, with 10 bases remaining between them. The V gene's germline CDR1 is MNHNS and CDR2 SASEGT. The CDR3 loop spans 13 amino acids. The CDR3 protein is CASSVQGGTEAFF. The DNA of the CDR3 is TGTGCCAGCAGTGTTCAGGGTGGCACTGAAGCTTTCTTT.

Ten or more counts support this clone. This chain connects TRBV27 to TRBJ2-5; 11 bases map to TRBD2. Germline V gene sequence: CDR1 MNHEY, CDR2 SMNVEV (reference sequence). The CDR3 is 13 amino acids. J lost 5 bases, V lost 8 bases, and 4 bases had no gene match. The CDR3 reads CASGGLAEETQYF. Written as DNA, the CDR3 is TGTGCCAGCGGGGGACTAGCGGAGGAGACCCAGTACTTC.

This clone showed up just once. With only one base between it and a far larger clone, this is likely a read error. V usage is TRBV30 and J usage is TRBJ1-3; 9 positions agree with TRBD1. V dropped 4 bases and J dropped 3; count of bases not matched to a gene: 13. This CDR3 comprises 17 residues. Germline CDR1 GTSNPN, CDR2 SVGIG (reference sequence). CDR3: CAWKGQGNYRHGNTIYF. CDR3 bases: TGTGCCTGGAAAGGACAGGGGAACTATCGACATGGAAACACCATATATTTT.

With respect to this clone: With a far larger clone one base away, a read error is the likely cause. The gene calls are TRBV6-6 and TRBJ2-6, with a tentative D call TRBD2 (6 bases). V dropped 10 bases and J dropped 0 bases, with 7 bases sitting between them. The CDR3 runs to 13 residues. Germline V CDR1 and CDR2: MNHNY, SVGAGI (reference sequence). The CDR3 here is CAIGSSGANVLTF. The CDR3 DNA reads TGTGCCATCGGGAGCTCTGGGGCCAACGTCCTGACTTTC.

The CDR3 DNA sequence: TGTGCCACCAGCAGAGATCTGGGACTAGCGGGAGCCCCCTACACCGGGGAGCTGTTTTTT. It translates to CATSRDLGLAGAPYTGELFF. This sequence joins TRBV15 and TRBJ2-2; 14 positions agree with TRBD2. Germline trimming cut 0 bases from V and 3 bases from J; bases unmatched to any gene: 9. Germline CDR1 is LNHNV and CDR2 is YYDKDF (reference sequence). This CDR3 has 20 amino acids.

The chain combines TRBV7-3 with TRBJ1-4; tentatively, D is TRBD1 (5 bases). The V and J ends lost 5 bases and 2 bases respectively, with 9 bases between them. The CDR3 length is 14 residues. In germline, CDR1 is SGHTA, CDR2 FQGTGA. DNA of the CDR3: TGTGCCAGCAGCCAGGCAGGGACTAATGAAAAACTGTTTTTT. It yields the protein CASSQAGTNEKLFF. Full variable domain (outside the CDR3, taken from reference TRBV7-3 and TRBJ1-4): GAGVSQTPSNKVTEKGKYVELRCDPISGHTALYWYRQSLGQGPEFLIYFQGTGAADDSGLPNDRFFAVRPEGSVSTLKIQRTERGDSAVYLCASSQAGTNEKLFFGSGTQLSVL.

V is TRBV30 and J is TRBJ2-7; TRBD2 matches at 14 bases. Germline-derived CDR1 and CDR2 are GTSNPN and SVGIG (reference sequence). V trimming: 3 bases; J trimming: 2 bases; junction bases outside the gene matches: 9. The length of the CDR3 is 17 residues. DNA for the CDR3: TGTGCCTGGAGCCGACGTGGGGGACTAGCGGGAGCCTACGAGCAGTACTTC. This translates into CAWSRRGGLAGAYEQYF.

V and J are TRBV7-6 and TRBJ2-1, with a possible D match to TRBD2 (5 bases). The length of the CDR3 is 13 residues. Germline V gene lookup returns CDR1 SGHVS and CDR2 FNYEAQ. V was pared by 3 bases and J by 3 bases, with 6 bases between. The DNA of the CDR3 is TGTGCCAGCAGCTTTAGCGTCTACAATGAGCAGTTCTTC. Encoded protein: CASSFSVYNEQFF.

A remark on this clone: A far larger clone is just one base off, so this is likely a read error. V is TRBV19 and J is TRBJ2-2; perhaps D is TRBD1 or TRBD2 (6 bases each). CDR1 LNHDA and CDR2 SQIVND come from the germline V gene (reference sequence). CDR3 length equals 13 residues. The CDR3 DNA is TGTGCCAATAGTCCAAGGGGGGACGGGGAGCTGTTTTTT. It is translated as CANSPRGDGELFF.

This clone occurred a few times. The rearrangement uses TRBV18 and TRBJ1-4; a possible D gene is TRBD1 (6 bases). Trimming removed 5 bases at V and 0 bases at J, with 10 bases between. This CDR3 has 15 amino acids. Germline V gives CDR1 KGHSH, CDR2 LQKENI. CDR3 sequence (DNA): TGTGCCAGCTCAACTCGACAGGCAACTAATGAAAAACTGTTTTTT. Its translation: CASSTRQATNEKLFF.

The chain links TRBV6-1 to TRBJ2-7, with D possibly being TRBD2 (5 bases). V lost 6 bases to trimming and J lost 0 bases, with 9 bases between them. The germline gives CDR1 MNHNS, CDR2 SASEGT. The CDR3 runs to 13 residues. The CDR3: CASRPGLSYEQYF. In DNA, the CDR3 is TGTGCCAGCAGGCCTGGACTCTCCTACGAGCAGTACTTC.

The CDR3 nucleotides read TGCGCCAGCAGTGAAAGCCGATTAAATGAGCAGTTCTTC. Its translation is CASSESRLNEQFF. V is TRBV10-1 and J is TRBJ2-1, with D uncertain. CDR1 and CDR2 (germline): WNHNN, SYGVQD (reference sequence). There are 13 residues in the CDR3. Trimming took off 3 bases at V and 7 bases at J, with 10 bases between the two ends.

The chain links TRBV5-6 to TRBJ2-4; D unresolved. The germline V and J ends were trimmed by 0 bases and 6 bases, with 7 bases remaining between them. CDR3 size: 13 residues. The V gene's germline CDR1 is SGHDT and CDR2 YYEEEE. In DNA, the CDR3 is TGTGCCAGCAGCTTGGAGGGCAGAAACATTCAGTACTTC. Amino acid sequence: CASSLEGRNIQYF. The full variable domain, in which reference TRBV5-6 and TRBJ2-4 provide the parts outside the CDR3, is DAGVTQSPTHLIKTRGQQVTLRCSPKSGHDTVSWYQQALGQGPQFIFQYYEEEERQRGNFPDRFSGHQFPNYSSELNVNALLLGDSALYLCASSLEGRNIQYFGAGTRLSVL.

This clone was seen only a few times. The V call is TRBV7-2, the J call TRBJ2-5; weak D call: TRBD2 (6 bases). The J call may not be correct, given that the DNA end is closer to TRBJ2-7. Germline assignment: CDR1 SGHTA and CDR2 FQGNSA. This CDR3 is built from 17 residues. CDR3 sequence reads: CASSSSGWGRRAYEQYF. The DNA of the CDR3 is TGTGCCAGCAGCTCCAGCGGGTGGGGGAGAAGGGCCTACGAGCAGTACTTC.

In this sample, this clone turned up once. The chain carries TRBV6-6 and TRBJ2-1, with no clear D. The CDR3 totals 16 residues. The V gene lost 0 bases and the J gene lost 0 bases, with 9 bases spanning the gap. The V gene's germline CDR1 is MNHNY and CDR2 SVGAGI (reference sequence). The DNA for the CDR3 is TGTGCCAGCAGTTACTCGTTTGGGTACTCCTACAATGAGCAGTTCTTC. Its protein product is CASSYSFGYSYNEQFF.

CDR3 sequence reads: CASSGREDYGYTF. CDR3 in DNA: TGTGCCAGCTCGGGGCGTGAGGACTATGGCTACACCTTC. V gene TRBV18 combines with J gene TRBJ1-2; a possible D gene is TRBD1 (5 bases). The CDR3 has 13 amino acids. Between the trimmed V and J ends, which lost 6 bases and 3 bases, there was a span of 11 bases. Germline V lookup: CDR1 KGHSH, CDR2 LQKENI.